The 27 T cell receptor beta chains below come from one sample, sequenced in a study of T cell repertoires in ileal Crohn's disease. Profiling relied on immunoSEQ multiplex PCR, and the TCRdb table lists in-frame clones only, not all of them. The sample has 5,000 to 6,000 clones, roughly 76% seen once; the top ten hold about 5.9%. Sequencing was done on a sample of ileal tissue. The receptors derive from an adult with Crohn's disease.

Only a few counts were recorded for this clone. The rearrangement uses TRBV21-1 and TRBJ2-3; TRBD2 is the table's D call and was not checked against the DNA. TRBV21-1 counts as a pseudogene. This CDR3 spans 16 amino acids. The CDR3 spells CASSLRLAPHQDTQYF. In DNA, the CDR3 is TGTGCCAGCAGCTTAAGACTAGCCCCGCATCAAGATACGCAGTATTTT.

V is TRBV7-9 and J is TRBJ1-2, with 7 bases fitting TRBD1. V lost 0 bases, J lost 4 bases, and 8 bases stayed unmatched. The CDR3 is 16 residues long. CDR1 is SEHNR, CDR2 FQNEAQ, per germline (reference sequence). CDR3 amino acids: CASSLALGQWVYGYTF. In DNA, the CDR3 is TGTGCCAGCAGCTTAGCGTTGGGACAGTGGGTCTATGGCTACACCTTC.

This clone was observed once. The chain has TRBV28 and TRBJ2-3, with 9 bases lining up with TRBD2. Germline values: CDR1 MDHEN, CDR2 SYDVKM. J gave up 4 bases and V 2 bases, and 10 bases lay outside the gene matches. The CDR3 sequence is 17 residues long. The CDR3 loop is CASSLGGGASLADTQYF. The CDR3 DNA sequence: TGTGCCAGCAGTTTAGGCGGGGGGGCCTCCCTCGCAGATACGCAGTATTTT. Filled out from reference TRBV28 and TRBJ2-3, the complete variable domain reads DVKVTQSSRYLVKRTGEKVFLECVQDMDHENMFWYRQDPGLGLRLIYFSYDVKMKEKGDIPEGYSVSREKKERFSLILESASTNQTSMYLCASSLGGGASLADTQYFGPGTRLTVL.

The V and J genes are TRBV29-1 and TRBJ2-1; TRBD2 agrees at 11 bases. The CDR3 is made up of 16 amino acids. Germline CDR1 is SQVTM and CDR2 is ANQGSEA. V was pared by 0 bases and J by 6 bases, with 7 bases of the junction left unmatched. The DNA for the CDR3 is TGCAGCGTTGAAGATCGGAATAGCGGGAGGGCCAATGAGCAGTTCTTC. This encodes CSVEDRNSGRANEQFF.

This chain links TRBV5-1 with TRBJ2-5; maybe TRBD2 (7 bases). Per the germline V gene, CDR1 is SGHRS and CDR2 is YFSETQ. This CDR3 spans 14 amino acids. V lost 0 bases and J lost 4, with 10 bases in between. Written as DNA, the CDR3 is TGCGCCAGCAGCTTGGGCGGGGGCGGAGAGACCCAGTACTTC. It specifies CASSLGGGGETQYF.

The chain uses TRBV7-2 and TRBJ2-7; 8 positions agree with TRBD2. The CDR3 has 15 amino acids. V lost 2 bases to trimming and J lost 4 bases; unmatched junction nucleotides: 7. CDR1 is SGHTA and CDR2 is FQGNSA in the germline V gene. Here the CDR3 DNA reads TGTGCCAGCAGCTTATACCCCCAGCGGGAGTACGAGCAGTACTTC. Translating gives CASSLYPQREYEQYF. Based on the CDR3 plus reference TRBV7-2 and TRBJ2-7, the full variable domain is GAGVSQSPSNKVTEKGKDVELRCDPISGHTALYWYRQSLGQGLEFLIYFQGNSAPDKSGLPSDRFSAERTGGSVSTLTIQRTQQEDSAVYLCASSLYPQREYEQYFGPGTRLTVT.

The chain couples TRBV15 to TRBJ1-2, with 8 positions matching TRBD1. The CDR3 spans 14 residues. Germline V lookup: CDR1 LNHNV, CDR2 YYDKDF (reference sequence). Unmatched junction bases numbered 6, after V lost 4 bases and J lost 5 bases. This chain's CDR3 is CATSKDREAYGYTF. The CDR3 coding sequence is TGTGCCACCAGCAAGGACAGGGAGGCGTATGGCTACACCTTC.

The J gene is TRBJ2-5, the V gene TRBV7-9; 8 nucleotides agree with TRBD2. J lost 5 bases, V lost 6 bases, and 17 bases had no gene match. Germline V CDR1 and CDR2: SEHNR, FQNEAQ (reference sequence). The CDR3 totals 17 residues. CDR3 amino acids: CASRPGRGGLLLETQYF. The CDR3 nucleotides read TGTGCCAGCAGGCCCGGCCGGGGGGGGTTGCTGCTGGAGACCCAGTACTTC.

This chain joins TRBV10-1 and TRBJ2-7; D unclear. V was pared by 5 bases and J by 4 bases, with 21 bases between. This CDR3 is 16 amino acids long. Germline V gives CDR1 WNHNN, CDR2 SYGVQD (reference sequence). The CDR3 here is CASSSSQTARKYEQYF. CDR3 DNA sequence: TGCGCCAGCAGTTCATCCCAGACTGCGAGGAAATACGAGCAGTACTTC.

This clone was seen more than once but under ten times. The chain links TRBV2 to TRBJ2-1; 11 positions agree with TRBD1. Germline CDR1 SNHLY, CDR2 FYNNEI. Trimming at V came to 8 bases and at J to 5 bases, leaving 11 bases not matched to a gene. CDR3 length: 16 amino acids. The CDR3 reads CASWDRGGIMDNEQFF. The CDR3 DNA is TGTGCCAGCTGGGACAGGGGGGGGATTATGGACAATGAGCAGTTCTTC.

The chain couples TRBV6-1 to TRBJ2-7; 9 nucleotides align to TRBD1. This CDR3 is built from 14 residues. Per the germline V gene, CDR1 is MNHNS and CDR2 is SASEGT. V shed 7 bases, J shed 0 bases, and the junction held 4 bases outside the gene matches. As DNA, the CDR3 is TGTGCCAGCAATAGACAGGGGGTCTCCTACGAGCAGTACTTC. This codes for CASNRQGVSYEQYF.

As for this clone: Other nucleotide sequences from this sample produce the same CDR3. The chain joins TRBV15 to TRBJ1-5, with a possible D match to TRBD1 (6 bases). Germline V CDR1 and CDR2: LNHNV, YYDKDF (reference sequence). V lost 1 base to trimming and J lost 2 bases, with 15 bases between them. The CDR3 spans 17 residues. CDR3 sequence reads: CATSRVKGVVGNQPQHF. In nucleotides, the CDR3 is TGTGCCACCAGCAGAGTTAAGGGGGTAGTTGGCAATCAGCCCCAGCATTTT.

The CDR3 coding sequence is TGCGCCAGCAGTGGGGGACTAGCGGGGCACTACAATGAGCAGTTCTTC. Translation gives CASSGGLAGHYNEQFF. The rearrangement uses TRBV10-1 and TRBJ2-1; TRBD2 matches 13 bases. CDR1 is WNHNN and CDR2 is SYGVQD in the germline V gene (reference sequence). Unmatched junction bases numbered 3, after V lost 4 bases and J lost 3 bases. The CDR3 spans 16 residues.

This sequence joins TRBV30 and TRBJ1-1, with 7 bases aligning to TRBD1. There are 18 residues in the CDR3. Germline V CDR1 and CDR2: GTSNPN, SVGIG (reference sequence). The trim removed 5 bases at V and 1 base at J, leaving 19 bases unmatched. CDR3 in DNA: TGTGCCTGGGGTCCGCGCCGACAGGGCCAAAGGAAGAACACTGAAGCTTTCTTT. The encoded protein is CAWGPRRQGQRKNTEAFF.

This clone appeared once. This sample also contains other DNA sequences that code for the same CDR3. The chain carries TRBV7-2 and TRBJ2-7, with 10 positions matching TRBD1. The CDR3 runs to 15 residues. V dropped 1 base and J dropped 2; count of bases not matched to a gene: 2. Germline V gene data show CDR1 as SGHTA and CDR2 as FQGNSA. The CDR3 nucleotides are TGTGCCAGCAGCTTAGGTGGGACAGGGGCCTACGAGCAGTACTTC. This sequence encodes CASSLGGTGAYEQYF.

The chain recombines TRBV30 with TRBJ1-2; D is possibly TRBD1 (6 bases). CDR3 length: 11 amino acids. From germline, CDR1 is GTSNPN and CDR2 SVGIG (reference sequence). V was pared by 2 bases and J by 14 bases, with 15 bases between. The chain's CDR3 is CAWSSRTVATF. CDR3 bases: TGTGCCTGGAGTTCCAGGACAGTGGCGACCTTC.

The J gene is TRBJ1-4, the V gene TRBV7-2; 7 positions agree with TRBD1. The CDR3 covers 13 residues. From germline, CDR1 is SGHTA and CDR2 FQGNSA. The V and J ends lost 5 bases and 7 bases, in that order; junction bases with no gene match: 4. CDR3 amino acids: CASSRDRAEKLFF. CDR3 nucleotide sequence: TGTGCCAGCAGCCGGGACAGAGCTGAAAAACTGTTTTTT. The complete variable domain, with remaining parts taken from reference TRBV7-2 and TRBJ1-4, reads GAGVSQSPSNKVTEKGKDVELRCDPISGHTALYWYRQSLGQGLEFLIYFQGNSAPDKSGLPSDRFSAERTGGSVSTLTIQRTQQEDSAVYLCASSRDRAEKLFFGSGTQLSVL.

The rearrangement joins TRBV19 to TRBJ2-5; the match to TRBD1 covers 11 bases. The J call may not be correct, given that the DNA end is closer to TRBJ2-7. CDR1 and CDR2 from the germline V gene are LNHDA and SQIVND (reference sequence). The CDR3 length is 16 residues. CDR3 amino acids: CASSTIGQGAAYEQYF. CDR3 in DNA: TGTGCCAGTAGTACGATCGGACAGGGGGCCGCCTACGAGCAGTACTTC.

V and J are TRBV7-2 and TRBJ1-5; D uncertain. The length of the CDR3 is 15 residues. Trimming took 0 bases from V and 4 from J, leaving 10 bases between them. CDR1 and CDR2 from the germline V gene are SGHTA and FQGNSA. The CDR3 sequence: CASSLATSRNQPQHF. The CDR3 DNA follows: TGTGCCAGCAGCTTAGCGACTTCTCGGAATCAGCCCCAGCATTTT.

The chain carries TRBV4-1 and TRBJ2-3, with TRBD1 identical over 7 bases. J lost 12 bases, V lost 0 bases, and 6 bases had no gene match. The CDR3 has 13 amino acids. Germline V gene lookup returns CDR1 MGHRA and CDR2 YSYEKL. CDR3 residues: CASSQERTGGQYF. CDR3 bases: TGCGCCAGCAGCCAAGAAAGGACAGGTGGACAGTATTTT.

DNA for the CDR3: TGTGCCAGCAGCTCTCTACAGGGTTATGGCTACACCTTC. Translated: CASSSLQGYGYTF. The rearrangement links TRBV5-4 to TRBJ1-2; D perhaps matches TRBD1 (6 bases). The germline V and J ends were trimmed by 3 bases and 5 bases, with 11 bases remaining between them. CDR1 SGHNT and CDR2 YYREEE come from the germline V gene (reference sequence). The CDR3 extends over 13 amino acids.

The chain is built from TRBV2 and TRBJ1-4; D not certain. Per germline, CDR1 SNHLY and CDR2 FYNNEI. The CDR3 loop spans 13 amino acids. V lost 5 bases and J 8 bases, leaving 12 bases between the germline ends. CDR3 sequence: CASSPFSGEKLFF. In nucleotides, the CDR3 is TGTGCCAGCAGTCCCTTTTCGGGGGAAAAACTGTTTTTT.

This clone was counted only a few times. The chain employs TRBV10-3 and TRBJ2-7; D unclear. V lost 6 bases, J lost 0 bases, and 9 bases lay in between. The CDR3 totals 13 residues. Germline V CDR1 and CDR2: ENHRY, SYGVKD. For the CDR3, the DNA is TGTGCCATCAGGGCAGTTTCCTCCTACGAGCAGTACTTC. Translated, it gives CAIRAVSSYEQYF.

This clone has just a few counts. The chain recombines TRBV5-1 with TRBJ1-2, with 7 bases matching TRBD1. Trimming cost V 0 bases and J 10 bases; bases outside gene matches: 9. The CDR3 spans 14 residues. CDR1 and CDR2 from the germline V gene are SGHRS and YFSETQ. The CDR3 bases are TGCGCCAGCAGCTTGGATTATAACAGGGGAGACTACACCTTC. Its translation: CASSLDYNRGDYTF.

J is TRBJ2-3 and V is TRBV19, with no clear D. The length of the CDR3 is 11 residues. Trimming left V 3 bases short and J 5 bases short, with 3 bases between. Germline V lookup: CDR1 LNHDA, CDR2 SQIVND (reference sequence). The CDR3 here is CASSMRDTQYF. In DNA, the CDR3 is TGTGCCAGTAGTATGAGAGATACGCAGTATTTT.

J is TRBJ1-6 and V is TRBV6-5, with no clear D. Germline V gives CDR1 MNHEY, CDR2 SVGAGI. The CDR3 is 13 amino acids. V dropped 6 bases and J dropped 7 bases, with 10 bases sitting between them. The CDR3 loop is CASRNSRNSPLHF. The CDR3 DNA sequence: TGTGCCAGCAGAAACAGCCGAAATTCACCCCTCCACTTT.

This clone was seen only a few times. The chain uses TRBV28 and TRBJ2-5; D unresolved. Trimming stripped 3 bases from V and 5 bases from J, with 13 bases between. In germline, CDR1 is MDHEN, CDR2 SYDVKM. CDR3 length equals 14 residues. The DNA for the CDR3 is TGTGCCAGCAGTTTCCGGAGAGAATGGGAGACCCAGTACTTC. As protein: CASSFRREWETQYF.